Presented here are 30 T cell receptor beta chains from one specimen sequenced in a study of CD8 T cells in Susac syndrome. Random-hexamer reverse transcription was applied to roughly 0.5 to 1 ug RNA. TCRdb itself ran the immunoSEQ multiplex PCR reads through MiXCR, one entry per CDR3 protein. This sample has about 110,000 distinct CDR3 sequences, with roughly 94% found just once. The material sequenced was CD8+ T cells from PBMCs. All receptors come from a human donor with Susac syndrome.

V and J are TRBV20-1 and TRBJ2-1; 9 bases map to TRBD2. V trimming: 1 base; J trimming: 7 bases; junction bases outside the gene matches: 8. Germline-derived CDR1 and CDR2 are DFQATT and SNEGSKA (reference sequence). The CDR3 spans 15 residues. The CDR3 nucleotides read TGCAGTGCTAGAGGGGGGCGGGGGGGCTGGAATGAGCAGTTCTTC. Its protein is CSARGGRGGWNEQFF.

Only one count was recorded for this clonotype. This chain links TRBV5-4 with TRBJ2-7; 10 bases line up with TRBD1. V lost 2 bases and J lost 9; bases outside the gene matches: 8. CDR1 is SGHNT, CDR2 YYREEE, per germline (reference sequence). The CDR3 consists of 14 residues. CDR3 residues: CASSFGTGEEPQYF. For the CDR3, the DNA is TGTGCCAGCAGCTTCGGGACAGGGGAGGAGCCGCAGTACTTC.

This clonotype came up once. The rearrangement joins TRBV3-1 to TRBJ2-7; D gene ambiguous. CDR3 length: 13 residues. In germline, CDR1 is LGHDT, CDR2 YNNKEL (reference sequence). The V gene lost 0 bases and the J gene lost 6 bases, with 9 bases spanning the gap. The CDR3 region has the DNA TGTGCCAGCAGCCAAGATCTACGTCCCGAGCAGTACTTC. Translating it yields CASSQDLRPEQYF.

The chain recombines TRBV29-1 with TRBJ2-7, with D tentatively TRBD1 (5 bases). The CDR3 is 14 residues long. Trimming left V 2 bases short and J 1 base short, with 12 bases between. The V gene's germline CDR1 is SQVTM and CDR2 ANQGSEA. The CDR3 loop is CSVELTDQSYEQYF. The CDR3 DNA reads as TGCAGCGTTGAACTGACAGACCAATCCTACGAGCAGTACTTC.

The CDR3 sequence: CASRTGTSGNNEQFF. In DNA, the CDR3 is TGTGCCAGCAGGACCGGGACTAGCGGAAACAATGAGCAGTTCTTC. The rearrangement uses TRBV3-1 and TRBJ2-1; 11 nucleotides align to TRBD2. This CDR3 has 15 residues. In germline, CDR1 is LGHDT, CDR2 YNNKEL (reference sequence). Losses at the gene ends were 6 bases for V and 5 bases for J; bases not matched to a gene: 6.

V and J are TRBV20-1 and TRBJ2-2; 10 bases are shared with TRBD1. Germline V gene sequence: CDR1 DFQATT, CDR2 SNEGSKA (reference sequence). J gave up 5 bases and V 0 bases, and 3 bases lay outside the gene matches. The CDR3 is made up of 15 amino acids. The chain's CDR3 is CSARDKGQGTGELFF. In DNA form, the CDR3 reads TGCAGTGCTAGAGATAAGGGACAGGGGACCGGGGAGCTGTTTTTT.

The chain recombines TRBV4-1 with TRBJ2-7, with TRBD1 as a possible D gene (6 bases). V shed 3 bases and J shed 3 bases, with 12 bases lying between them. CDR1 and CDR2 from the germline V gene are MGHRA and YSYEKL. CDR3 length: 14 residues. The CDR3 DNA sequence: TGCGCCAGCAGCCAGACAGGCAAGATCTACGAGCAGTACTTC. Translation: CASSQTGKIYEQYF.

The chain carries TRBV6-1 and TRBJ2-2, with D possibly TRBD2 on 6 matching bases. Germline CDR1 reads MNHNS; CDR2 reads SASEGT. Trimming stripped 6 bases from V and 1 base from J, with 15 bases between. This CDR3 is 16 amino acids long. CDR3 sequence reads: CASRGSGGVNTGELFF. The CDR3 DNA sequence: TGTGCCAGCAGGGGATCCGGGGGAGTGAACACCGGGGAGCTGTTTTTT.

The CDR3 DNA is TGCAGTGCTAACAACACCGGGGAGCTGTTTTTT. This translates into CSANNTGELFF. The rearrangement links TRBV20-1 to TRBJ2-2; no reliable D call. Germline V CDR1 and CDR2: DFQATT, SNEGSKA (reference sequence). This CDR3 is 11 amino acids long. The ends were cut back, 4 bases at V and 2 bases at J, with 2 bases in the middle.

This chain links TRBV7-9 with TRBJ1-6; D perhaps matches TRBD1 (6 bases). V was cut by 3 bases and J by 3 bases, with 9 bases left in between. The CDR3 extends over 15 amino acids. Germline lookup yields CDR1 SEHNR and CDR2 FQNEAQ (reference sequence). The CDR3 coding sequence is TGTGCCAGCAGCTTCTACAGGGACTATAATTCACCCCTCCACTTT. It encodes CASSFYRDYNSPLHF.

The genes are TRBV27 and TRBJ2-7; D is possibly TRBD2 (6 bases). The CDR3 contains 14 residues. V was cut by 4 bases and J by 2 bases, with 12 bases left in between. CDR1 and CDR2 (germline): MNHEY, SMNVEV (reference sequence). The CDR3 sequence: CASSSRDWTYEQYF. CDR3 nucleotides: TGTGCCAGCAGTTCCCGGGACTGGACCTACGAGCAGTACTTC.

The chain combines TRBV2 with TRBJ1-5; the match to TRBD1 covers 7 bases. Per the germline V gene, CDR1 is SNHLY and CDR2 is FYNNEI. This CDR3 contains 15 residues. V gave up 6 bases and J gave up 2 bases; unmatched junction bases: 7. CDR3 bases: TGTGCCAGCAGGCCACAGGGGTCGGGCAATCAGCCCCAGCATTTT. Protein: CASRPQGSGNQPQHF.

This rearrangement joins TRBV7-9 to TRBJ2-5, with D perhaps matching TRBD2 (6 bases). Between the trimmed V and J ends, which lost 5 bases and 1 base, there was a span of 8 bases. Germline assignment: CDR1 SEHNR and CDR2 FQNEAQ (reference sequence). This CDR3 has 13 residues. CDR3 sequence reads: CASSRDFQETQYF. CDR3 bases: TGTGCCAGCAGCCGGGACTTCCAAGAGACCCAGTACTTC.

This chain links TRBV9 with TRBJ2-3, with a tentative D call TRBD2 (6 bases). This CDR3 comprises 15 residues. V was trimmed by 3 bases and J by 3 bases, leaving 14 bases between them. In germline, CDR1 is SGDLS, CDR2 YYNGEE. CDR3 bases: TGTGCCAGCAGCGCGCGGGGATTTGTGACAGATACGCAGTATTTT. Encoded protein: CASSARGFVTDTQYF.

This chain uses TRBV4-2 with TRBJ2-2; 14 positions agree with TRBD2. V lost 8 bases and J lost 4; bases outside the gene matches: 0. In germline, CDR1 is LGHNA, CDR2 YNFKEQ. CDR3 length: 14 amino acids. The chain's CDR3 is CASGLAGGTGELFF. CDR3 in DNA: TGTGCCAGCGGACTAGCGGGGGGCACCGGGGAGCTGTTTTTT.

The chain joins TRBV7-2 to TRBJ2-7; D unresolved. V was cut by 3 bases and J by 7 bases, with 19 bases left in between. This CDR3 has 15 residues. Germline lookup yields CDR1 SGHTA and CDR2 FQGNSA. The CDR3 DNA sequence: TGTGCCAGCAGCTTTCCCCCGGCACCGGGCACGGAGCAGTACTTC. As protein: CASSFPPAPGTEQYF.

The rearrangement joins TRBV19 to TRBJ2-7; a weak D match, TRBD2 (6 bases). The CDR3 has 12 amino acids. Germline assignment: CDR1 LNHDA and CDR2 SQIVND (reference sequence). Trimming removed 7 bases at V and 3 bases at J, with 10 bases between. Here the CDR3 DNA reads TGTGCCAGTACTAGCGACAGCTACGAGCAGTACTTC. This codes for CASTSDSYEQYF.

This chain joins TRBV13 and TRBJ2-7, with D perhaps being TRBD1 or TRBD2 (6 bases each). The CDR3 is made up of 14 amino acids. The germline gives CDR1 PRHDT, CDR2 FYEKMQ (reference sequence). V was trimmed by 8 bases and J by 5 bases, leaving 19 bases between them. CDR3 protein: CASGLRQGRNEQYF. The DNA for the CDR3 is TGTGCCAGCGGATTACGGCAGGGGAGGAACGAGCAGTACTTC.

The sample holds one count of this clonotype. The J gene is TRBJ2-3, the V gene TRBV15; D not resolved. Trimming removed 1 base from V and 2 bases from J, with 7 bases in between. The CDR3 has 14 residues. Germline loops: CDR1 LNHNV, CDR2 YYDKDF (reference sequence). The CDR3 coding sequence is TGTGCCACCAGCAGAGGGGTGATCACAGATACGCAGTATTTT. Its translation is CATSRGVITDTQYF.

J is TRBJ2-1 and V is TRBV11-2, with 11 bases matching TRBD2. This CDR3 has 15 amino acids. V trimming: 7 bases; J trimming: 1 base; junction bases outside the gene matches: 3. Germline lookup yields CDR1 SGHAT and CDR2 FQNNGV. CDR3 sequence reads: CASTGLAESYNEQFF. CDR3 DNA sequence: TGTGCCAGCACGGGACTAGCGGAATCCTACAATGAGCAGTTCTTC.

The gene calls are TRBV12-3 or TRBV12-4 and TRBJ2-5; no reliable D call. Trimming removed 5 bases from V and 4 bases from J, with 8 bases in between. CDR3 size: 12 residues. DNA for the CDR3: TGTGCCAGCAGTATGAAAGGAGAGACCCAGTACTTC. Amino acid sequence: CASSMKGETQYF.

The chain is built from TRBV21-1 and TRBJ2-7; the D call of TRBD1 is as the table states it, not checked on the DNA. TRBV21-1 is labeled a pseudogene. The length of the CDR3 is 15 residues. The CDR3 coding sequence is TGTGCCAGCAGCACCTCCGGGACCGGACCTACAGAGCAGTACTTC. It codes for CASSTSGTGPTEQYF.

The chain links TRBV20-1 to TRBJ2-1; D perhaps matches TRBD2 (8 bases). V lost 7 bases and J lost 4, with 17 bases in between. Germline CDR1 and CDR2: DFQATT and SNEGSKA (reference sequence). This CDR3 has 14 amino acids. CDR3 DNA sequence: TGCAGTGGCCGAGGGGGCGGGGGGTACAATGAGCAGTTCTTC. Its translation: CSGRGGGGYNEQFF.

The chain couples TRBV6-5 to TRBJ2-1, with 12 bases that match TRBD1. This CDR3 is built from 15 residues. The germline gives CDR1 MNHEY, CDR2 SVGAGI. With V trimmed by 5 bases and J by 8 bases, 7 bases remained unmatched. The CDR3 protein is CASSAGTGGLDEQFF. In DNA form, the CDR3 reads TGTGCCAGCAGTGCCGGGACAGGGGGCCTGGATGAGCAGTTCTTC.

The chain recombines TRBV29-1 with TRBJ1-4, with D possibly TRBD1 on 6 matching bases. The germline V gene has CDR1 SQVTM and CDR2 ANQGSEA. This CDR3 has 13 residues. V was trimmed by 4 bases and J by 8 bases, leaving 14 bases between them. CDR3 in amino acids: CSVVGTGNEKLFF. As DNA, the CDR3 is TGCAGCGTTGTAGGAACAGGGAACGAAAAACTGTTTTTT.

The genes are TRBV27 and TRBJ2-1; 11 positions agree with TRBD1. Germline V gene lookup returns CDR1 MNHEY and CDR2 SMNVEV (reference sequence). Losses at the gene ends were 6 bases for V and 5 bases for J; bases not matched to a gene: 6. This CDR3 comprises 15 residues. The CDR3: CASSSGTGGHNEQFF. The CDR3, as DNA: TGTGCCAGCAGCTCCGGGACAGGGGGTCACAATGAGCAGTTCTTC.

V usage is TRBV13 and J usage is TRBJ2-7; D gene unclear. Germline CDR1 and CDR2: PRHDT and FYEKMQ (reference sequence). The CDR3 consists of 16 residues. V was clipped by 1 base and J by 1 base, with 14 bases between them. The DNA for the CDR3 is TGTGCCAGCAGCTTAGAGCGAGACATGGAGTCCTACGAGCAGTACTTC. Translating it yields CASSLERDMESYEQYF. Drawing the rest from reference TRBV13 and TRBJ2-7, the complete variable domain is AAGVIQSPRHLIKEKRETATLKCYPIPRHDTVYWYQQGPGQDPQFLISFYEKMQSDKGSIPDRFSAQQFSDYHSELNMSSLELGDSALYFCASSLERDMESYEQYFGPGTRLTVT.

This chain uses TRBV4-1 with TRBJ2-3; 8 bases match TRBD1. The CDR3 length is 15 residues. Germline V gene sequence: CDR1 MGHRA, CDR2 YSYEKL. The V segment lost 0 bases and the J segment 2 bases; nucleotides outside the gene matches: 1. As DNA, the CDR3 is TGCGCCAGCAGCCAAGAGGACAGGGCCACAGATACGCAGTATTTT. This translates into CASSQEDRATDTQYF.

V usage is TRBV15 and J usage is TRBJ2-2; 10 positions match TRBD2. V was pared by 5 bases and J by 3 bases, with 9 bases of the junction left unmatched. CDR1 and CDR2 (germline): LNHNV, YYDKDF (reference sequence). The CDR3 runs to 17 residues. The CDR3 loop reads CATSSHPGLADTGELFF. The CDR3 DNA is TGTGCCACCAGCTCCCATCCAGGACTAGCGGACACCGGGGAGCTGTTTTTT.

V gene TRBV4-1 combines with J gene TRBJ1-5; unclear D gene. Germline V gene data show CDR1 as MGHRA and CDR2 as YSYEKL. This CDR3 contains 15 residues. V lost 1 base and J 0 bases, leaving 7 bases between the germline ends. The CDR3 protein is CASSQGSYSNQPQHF. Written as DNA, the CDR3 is TGCGCCAGCAGCCAAGGGAGCTATAGCAATCAGCCCCAGCATTTT.